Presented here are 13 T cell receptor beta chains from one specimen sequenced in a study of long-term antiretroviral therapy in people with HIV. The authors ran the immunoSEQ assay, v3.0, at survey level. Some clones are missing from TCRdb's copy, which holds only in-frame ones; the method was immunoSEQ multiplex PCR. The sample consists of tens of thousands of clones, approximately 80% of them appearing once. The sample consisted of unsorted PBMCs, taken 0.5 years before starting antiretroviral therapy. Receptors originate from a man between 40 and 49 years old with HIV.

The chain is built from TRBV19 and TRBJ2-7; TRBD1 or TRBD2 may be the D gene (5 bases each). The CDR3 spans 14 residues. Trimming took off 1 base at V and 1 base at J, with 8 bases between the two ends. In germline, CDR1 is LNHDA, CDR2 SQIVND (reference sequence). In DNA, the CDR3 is TGTGCCAGTAGTATAGGTGGGGGATCCTACGAGCAGTACTTC. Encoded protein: CASSIGGGSYEQYF.

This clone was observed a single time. CDR3 protein: CASSFLTGDSPAYTQYF. CDR3 DNA: TGTGCCAGCAGCTTTCTAACTGGGGACTCCCCGGCTTACACGCAGTATTTT. This chain uses TRBV7-6 with TRBJ2-3, with D tentatively TRBD2 (6 bases). Germline-derived CDR1 and CDR2 are SGHVS and FNYEAQ. The CDR3 covers 17 residues. Trimming cost V 3 bases and J 9 bases, with 25 bases left between them.

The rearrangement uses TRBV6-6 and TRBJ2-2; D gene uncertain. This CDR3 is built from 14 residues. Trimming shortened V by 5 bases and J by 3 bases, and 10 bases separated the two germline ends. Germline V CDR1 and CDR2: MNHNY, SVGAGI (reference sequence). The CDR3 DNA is TGTGCCAGCAGTACCACCCGAGACACCGGGGAGCTGTTTTTT. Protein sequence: CASSTTRDTGELFF.

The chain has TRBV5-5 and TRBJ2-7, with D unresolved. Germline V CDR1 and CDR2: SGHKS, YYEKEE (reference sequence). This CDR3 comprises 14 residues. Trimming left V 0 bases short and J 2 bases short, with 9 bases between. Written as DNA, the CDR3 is TGTGCCAGCAGCTTGGGCCCGACAACCTACGAGCAGTACTTC. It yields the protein CASSLGPTTYEQYF.

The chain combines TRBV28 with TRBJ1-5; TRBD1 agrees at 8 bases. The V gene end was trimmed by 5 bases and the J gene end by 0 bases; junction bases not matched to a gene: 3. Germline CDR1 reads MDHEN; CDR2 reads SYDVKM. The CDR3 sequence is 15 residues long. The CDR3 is CASSRTGHSNQPQHF. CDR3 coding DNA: TGTGCCAGCAGTCGGACAGGGCATAGCAATCAGCCCCAGCATTTT. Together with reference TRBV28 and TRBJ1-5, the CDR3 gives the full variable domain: DVKVTQSSRYLVKRTGEKVFLECVQDMDHENMFWYRQDPGLGLRLIYFSYDVKMKEKGDIPEGYSVSREKKERFSLILESASTNQTSMYLCASSRTGHSNQPQHFGDGTRLSIL.

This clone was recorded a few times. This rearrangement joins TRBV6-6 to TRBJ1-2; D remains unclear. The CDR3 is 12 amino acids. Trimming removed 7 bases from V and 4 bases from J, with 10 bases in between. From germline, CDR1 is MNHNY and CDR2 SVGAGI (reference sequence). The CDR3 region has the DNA TGTGCCAGCACCCAAGGGTCCTATGGCTACACCTTC. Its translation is CASTQGSYGYTF.

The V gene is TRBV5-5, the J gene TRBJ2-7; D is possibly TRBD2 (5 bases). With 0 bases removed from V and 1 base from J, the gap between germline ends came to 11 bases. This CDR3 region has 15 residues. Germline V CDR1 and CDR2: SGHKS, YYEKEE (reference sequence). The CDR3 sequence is CASSLAPGSSYEQYF. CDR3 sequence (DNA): TGTGCCAGCAGCTTGGCGCCGGGGTCTTCCTACGAGCAGTACTTC. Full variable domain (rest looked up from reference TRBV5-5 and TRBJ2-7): DAGVTQSPTHLIKTRGQQVTLRCSPISGHKSVSWYQQVLGQGPQFIFQYYEKEERGRGNFPDRFSARQFPNYSSELNVNALLLGDSALYLCASSLAPGSSYEQYFGPGTRLTVT.

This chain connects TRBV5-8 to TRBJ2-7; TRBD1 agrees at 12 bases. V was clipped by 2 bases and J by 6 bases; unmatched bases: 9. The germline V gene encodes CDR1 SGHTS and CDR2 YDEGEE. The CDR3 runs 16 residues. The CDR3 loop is CASSFPGQGATSEQYF. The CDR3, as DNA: TGTGCCAGCAGCTTCCCGGGACAGGGGGCAACTAGCGAGCAGTACTTC.

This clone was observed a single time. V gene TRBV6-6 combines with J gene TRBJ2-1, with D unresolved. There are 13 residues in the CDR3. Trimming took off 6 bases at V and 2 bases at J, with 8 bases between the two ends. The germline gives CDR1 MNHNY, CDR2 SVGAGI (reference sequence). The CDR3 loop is CASSPDPYNEQFF. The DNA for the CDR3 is TGTGCCAGCAGCCCTGATCCCTACAATGAGCAGTTCTTC.

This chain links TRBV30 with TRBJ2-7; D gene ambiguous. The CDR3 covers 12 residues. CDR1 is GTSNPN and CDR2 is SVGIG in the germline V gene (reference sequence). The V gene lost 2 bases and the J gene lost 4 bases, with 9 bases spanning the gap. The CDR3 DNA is TGTGCCTGGAGTTGGGCCCCATACGAGCAGTACTTC. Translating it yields CAWSWAPYEQYF.

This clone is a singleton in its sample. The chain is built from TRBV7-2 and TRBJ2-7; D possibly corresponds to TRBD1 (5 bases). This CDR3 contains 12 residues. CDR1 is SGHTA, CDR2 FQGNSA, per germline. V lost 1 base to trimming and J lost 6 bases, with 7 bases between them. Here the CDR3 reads CASSLGQREQYF. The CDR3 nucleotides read TGTGCCAGCAGCTTAGGACAGCGCGAGCAGTACTTC. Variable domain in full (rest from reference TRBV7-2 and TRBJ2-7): GAGVSQSPSNKVTEKGKDVELRCDPISGHTALYWYRQSLGQGLEFLIYFQGNSAPDKSGLPSDRFSAERTGGSVSTLTIQRTQQEDSAVYLCASSLGQREQYFGPGTRLTVT.

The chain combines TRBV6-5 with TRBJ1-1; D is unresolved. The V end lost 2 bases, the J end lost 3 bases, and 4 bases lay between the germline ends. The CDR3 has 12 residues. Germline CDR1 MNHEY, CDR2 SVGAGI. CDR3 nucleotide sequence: TGTGCCAGCAGTTACCCTTACACTGAAGCTTTCTTT. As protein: CASSYPYTEAFF.

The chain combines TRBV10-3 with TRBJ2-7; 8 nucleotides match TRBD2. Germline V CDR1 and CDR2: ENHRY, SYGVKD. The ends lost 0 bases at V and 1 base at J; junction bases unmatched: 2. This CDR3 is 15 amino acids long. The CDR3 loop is CAISESSGGSYEQYF. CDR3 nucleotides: TGTGCCATCAGTGAGTCAAGCGGGGGTTCCTACGAGCAGTACTTC.